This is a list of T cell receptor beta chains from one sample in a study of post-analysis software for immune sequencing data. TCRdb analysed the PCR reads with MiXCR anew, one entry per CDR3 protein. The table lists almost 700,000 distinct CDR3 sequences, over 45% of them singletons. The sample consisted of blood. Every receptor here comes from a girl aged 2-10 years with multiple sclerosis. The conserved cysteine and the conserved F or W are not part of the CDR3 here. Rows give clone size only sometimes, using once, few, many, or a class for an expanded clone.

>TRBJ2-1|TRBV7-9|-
ASSMGQGRNEQF
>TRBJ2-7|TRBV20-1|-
SARELGSYEQY
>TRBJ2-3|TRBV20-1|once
SARQAPQSTDTQY
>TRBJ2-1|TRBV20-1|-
SARDLASGSEVEQF
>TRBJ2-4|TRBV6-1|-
ASSDIYDRGEQY
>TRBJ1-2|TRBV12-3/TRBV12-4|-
ACTYTGTPYYGYT
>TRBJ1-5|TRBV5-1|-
ASSLGDRGGEPQH
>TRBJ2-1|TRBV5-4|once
ASSLGQGRGEQF
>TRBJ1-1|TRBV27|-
ASSNSPGRVNTEAF
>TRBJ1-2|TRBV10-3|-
AISESGQGGFYGYT
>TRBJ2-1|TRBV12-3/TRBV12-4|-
ASSTTGGGINEQF
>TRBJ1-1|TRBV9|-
ASSVRTGVGTEAF
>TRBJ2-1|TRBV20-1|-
SARAPARVNYYEQF
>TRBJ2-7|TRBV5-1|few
ASSQDRRTYEQY
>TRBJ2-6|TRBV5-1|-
ASSLGREPSSGANVLT
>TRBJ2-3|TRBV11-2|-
ASSLDVATGTDTQY